This T cell receptor beta chain was obtained from a study of cytomegalovirus exposure and HLA in healthy donors (dated by TCRdb to 2016 to 2017). Looking at the study overall: In an earlier analysis of roughly 590 of the donors, roughly 300 Gb of sequence data and 120 million or so unique TCR beta sequences from about 190 million T cells were reported. Of the roughly 400 genotyped donors, over 80% were placed in the genetic ancestry cluster associated with self-reported Caucasian donors. Along with the roughly 610-subject first cohort, a separate validation cohort of roughly 110 different subjects was used. Roughly five DR-DQ haplotypes were treated as single units for association and clustering because of strong linkage in the cohort. A later analysis re-examined previously published TCR beta repertoires from more than 600 donors and added high-resolution HLA genotyping to investigate patterns of TCR occurrence. Every repertoire in the discovery cohort had been generated on one and the same sequencing platform. Typing coverage varied by locus: roughly 629-630 donors for A, B, C, DRB1 and DQB1; approximately 500 for DQA1; more than 600 for DPA1; roughly 450 for DPB1. Genome-wide SNP genotypes for about three fifths of the roughly 670 donors were used in a later genetic analysis, which treated that subset as a discovery cohort. The study used immunosequencing to profile the T cell repertoires of some 600 subjects and linked those repertoires to cytomegalovirus serostatus. Class I and class II HLA loci were covered by the typing at four-digit resolution. An earlier analysis of roughly 580 of the donors used high-throughput TCR beta sequencing to judge whether each TCR beta V gene segment behaved as functional or pseudogenic. Approximately 330 gigabases of sequencing data and roughly 81 million unique TCR sequences made up an early release that covered about 640 HLA-typed donors. The study aimed to test whether cataloging public T cell receptors could reveal signatures of past pathogen exposure. In the later analysis, no new phenotypic data were used to find candidate immune exposures; instead, reliance was placed on TCR beta sequences and their occurrence across donors. To predict cytomegalovirus infection status, the study brought together high-throughput TCR immunosequencing, statistical association of individual TCRs with disease status, and machine learning. Donor age, sex, ethnicity and CMV serostatus were compiled together with the repertoire data. Across under 500 genotyped donors of the cohort, an average of roughly 230,000 unique TCR beta nucleotide sequences per donor were sequenced, and roughly a sixth of those sequences were non-productive. Points the paper makes about the study in general: A further reported finding was that TCR beta sequences accurately predicted the HLA-A and HLA-B alleles for most subjects in the first cohort. Because the 87-base-pair reads could not distinguish some IMGT-functional V segments, including TRBV6-2 and TRBV6-3, those segments were excluded. In a later analysis, several top co-occurrence clusters were reported to appear linked to parvovirus B19, influenza, CMV and Epstein-Barr virus. Specific HLA alleles were associated with 15,000 to 20,000 TCR beta sequences at a false discovery rate of 0.05 in a later analysis. In vitro tests confirmed that three of the cytomegalovirus-associated TCR beta chains recognize cytomegalovirus antigens. Across donors, most TCR sequences were observed very rarely, whereas some public TCRs were present in many individuals. Presence/absence analyses assumed roughly uniform sequencing depth across donors, an assumption that may not hold. When HLA alleles, especially DR and DQ, strongly co-occurred, TCR associations were difficult to assign to individual alleles. Correlated functional status among segregating V segments might reflect linkage disequilibrium, but an unknown experimental factor could not be ruled out. According to a later analysis, TCR association rates differed among HLA loci, with DRB1 alleles showing the most associated TCRs and HLA-C alleles showing the fewest. A later genetic analysis associated a missense DCLRE1C variant with V-gene and J-gene trimming of TCR beta chains, and an independent cohort replicated the association. A later analysis found that HLA-associated TCR beta chains were more clonally expanded and had lower generation probabilities than equally common non-associated chains. Because some donors lacked HLA typing at each locus, the association tests relied only on the typed subset. The cohort was sequenced for TCR beta chains only, and without alpha or paired-chain data the features that could be detected were limited. Immune exposure information for the cohort was limited to CMV serostatus. Because counts were too low, seventeen rarely observed V segments, including chromosome 9 orphons, were left out of the earlier analysis of some 600 of the donors. In both the original and validation cohorts, the classifier was reported to diagnose cytomegalovirus status with high specificity and sensitivity. In the study, around 150 TCR beta chains were listed as associated with cytomegalovirus. In a later genetic analysis, fewer N-insertions in productive TCRs were reported among donors in an Asian-associated ancestry cluster than the roughly 670-donor mean. A cluster of highly shared sequence variants was judged likely to be a technical artifact of the sequencing pipeline. The authors suggested that the approach could potentially be extended to other disease states and immunological phenotypes. A later analysis found that most CMV-associated TCR beta chains appeared HLA-restricted, with HLA associations seemingly driven largely by CMV exposure. In an earlier analysis of some 500 of the donors, most TCR beta V segments were observed in productive rearrangements about 90% or about 30% of the time, broadly matching IMGT annotations.

The V end gives up 4 bases and the J end 3 bases, leaving 6 bases in the junction not matched to a gene. From cysteine to phenylalanine, the CDR3 is 16 amino acids long. Only the CDR3 region is kept as DNA, spanning 48 bases read in frame from base 1. The germline V gene gives CDR1 as MGHRA and CDR2 as YSYEKL. The library was produced with the immunoSEQ multiplex PCR assay. A mixture of 60 forward primers for TCR Vbeta segments and 13 reverse primers for TCR Jbeta segments was used in the multiplex PCR. Amplification of the CDR3 region of rearranged TCR beta genes was performed with a multiplex PCR assay on genomic DNA. The Illumina HiSeq System was used to sequence the amplified TCR beta libraries as 87-base-pair reads. The authors' analysis ran thus. In a later analysis, some 80 million unique TCR beta chains were counted across the approximately 670 repertoires, and roughly 9.9 million of these chains were shared by at least two donors. Raw reads were error-corrected and collapsed into unique sequences with a nearest-neighbor algorithm that merged closely related sequences to remove PCR and sequencing errors. CDR3 sequences were aligned to IMGT reference sequences to assign V, D and J gene segments. For a sequence to be retained, a match of at least six nucleotides to both a V gene segment and a J gene segment was required. Rearrangements were classified as productive when the CDR3 lacked stop codons and remained in frame with V and J, and all other rearrangements were classified as non-productive. Following IMGT convention, CDR3 was defined as the stretch from the second conserved V-encoded cysteine up to the conserved J-encoded phenylalanine. Sequences without an unambiguous match to a single V gene segment were excluded from the earlier analysis of several hundred of the donors. In an earlier analysis of approximately 590 of the donors, V segments were called functional above 56.7% productive rearrangements and were called segregating when the between-donor standard deviation exceeded 5%. A statistical classification framework was developed to diagnose cytomegalovirus status using the catalog of TCR beta chain sequences. In a later analysis, TCR nucleotide sequences were compared against IMGT/GENE-DB human TR gene sequences so that V and J genes could be assigned. The TCRdist pipeline was used in a later analysis to assign CDR3 sequences and most-parsimonious VDJ recombination scenarios. In a later analysis, each TCR beta chain was defined by its CDR3 amino acid sequence together with its V-gene family, and reads lacking a unique V-gene family were excluded. A later analysis removed 550 to 650 highly shared, low-generation-probability nucleotide sequences to deal with suspected cross-contamination and a sequencing artifact. In a later analysis, a clonal expansion index was calculated for each public chain from normalized within-repertoire ranks of inferred template counts. A later analysis computed generation probabilities with a VDJ recombination model fitted to out-of-frame rearrangements, and checked the results against IGoR. A later analysis scored TCR-TCR, TCR-HLA and TCR-CMV co-occurrence with hypergeometric tests, applying a repertoire-size bias correction to TCR pairs. False discovery rates were estimated in a later analysis by permuting HLA or CMV assignments 20 times. In a later analysis, co-occurring TCRs were grouped with DBSCAN, and TCRdist sequence similarity was added when clustering was performed within HLA-allele-positive subsets. Co-occurrence clustering excluded repertoires with fewer than 30,000 or more than 120,000 public chains, plus five with anomalous nucleotide sharing. This immuneACCESS table, as held by TCRdb, lists in-frame sequences with V and J called but not all clones. Of the missing ones, under half trace to an unresolved V gene in checked studies; the others have no known cause. That table furnishes V, J and clone size, whereas the DNA furnished D and trimming. The sample table contains 100,000 to 120,000 clones; only one count was recorded for approximately 79% of them. In total, the top ten clones hold 6.2% of the sample.

In regard to this clone: Its antigen has not been determined. No much larger clone is present one base from it, and per-base qualities are unavailable.

The cohort was made up of 666 healthy bone marrow donors. All cohort members were sampled while nominally healthy, although unrecorded immune exposures were likely present. The donor was CMV seropositive and was included in the group of almost 300 seropositive cohort members. A peripheral blood sample was provided by each donor, and peripheral blood mononuclear cells were used for TCR beta sequencing. Genomic DNA extraction from the blood cell samples was performed with the Qiagen DNeasy Blood Extraction Kit. The sequence links TRBV4-1 to TRBJ2-7, with 13 junctional bases fitting TRBD2. The specimen was PBMCs. This receptor was obtained from a man in his thirties or forties in good health and CMV-seropositive. The CDR3: CASSLSLAGGGYEQYF. The nucleotides read TGCGCCAGCAGCCTCTCACTAGCGGGGGGGGGCTACGAGCAGTACTTC.